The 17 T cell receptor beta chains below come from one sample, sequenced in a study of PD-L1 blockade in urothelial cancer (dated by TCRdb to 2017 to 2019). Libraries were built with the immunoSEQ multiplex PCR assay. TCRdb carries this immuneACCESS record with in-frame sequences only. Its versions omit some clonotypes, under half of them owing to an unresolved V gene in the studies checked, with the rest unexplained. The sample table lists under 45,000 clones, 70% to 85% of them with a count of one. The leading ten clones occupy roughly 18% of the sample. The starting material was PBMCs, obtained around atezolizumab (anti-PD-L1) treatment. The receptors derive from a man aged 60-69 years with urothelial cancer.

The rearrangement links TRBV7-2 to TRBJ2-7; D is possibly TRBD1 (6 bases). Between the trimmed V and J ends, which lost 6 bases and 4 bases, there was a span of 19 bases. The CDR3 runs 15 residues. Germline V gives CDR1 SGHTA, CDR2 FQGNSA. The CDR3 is CASSSQGFQGYEQYF. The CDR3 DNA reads TGTGCCAGCAGTTCTCAGGGGTTTCAGGGTTACGAGCAGTACTTC.

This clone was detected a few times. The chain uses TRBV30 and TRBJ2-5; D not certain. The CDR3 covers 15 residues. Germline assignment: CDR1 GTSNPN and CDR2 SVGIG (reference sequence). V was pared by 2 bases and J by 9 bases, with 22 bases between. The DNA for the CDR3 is TGTGCCTGGAGTTCCATCGACCGATCTGGCGGAGCCCAGTACTTC. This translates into CAWSSIDRSGGAQYF.

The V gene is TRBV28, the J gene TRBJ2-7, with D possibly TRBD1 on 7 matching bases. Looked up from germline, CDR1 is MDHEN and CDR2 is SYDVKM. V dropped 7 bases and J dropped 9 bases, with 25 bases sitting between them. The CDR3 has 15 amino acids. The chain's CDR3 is CASTQGGTEGRAQYF. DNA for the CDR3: TGTGCCAGCACCCAAGGGGGGACAGAAGGGCGCGCGCAGTACTTC.

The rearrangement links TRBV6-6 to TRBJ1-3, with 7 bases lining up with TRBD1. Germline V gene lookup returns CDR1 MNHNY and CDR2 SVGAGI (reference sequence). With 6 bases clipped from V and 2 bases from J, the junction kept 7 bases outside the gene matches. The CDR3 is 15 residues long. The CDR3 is CASRVGTDTGNTIYF. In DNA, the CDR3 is TGTGCCAGCAGGGTCGGGACAGATACTGGAAACACCATATATTTT.

CDR3 sequence: CASSLEDYRAPSGNTIYF. CDR3 DNA: TGTGCCAGCAGTTTAGAAGACTACAGGGCCCCCTCTGGAAACACCATATATTTT. The chain is built from TRBV28 and TRBJ1-3; possible D gene TRBD1, 6 bases. CDR1 is MDHEN and CDR2 is SYDVKM in the germline V gene. The CDR3 is made up of 18 amino acids. V lost 2 bases and J 0 bases, leaving 17 bases between the germline ends. The variable domain in full, completed from reference TRBV28 and TRBJ1-3, reads DVKVTQSSRYLVKRTGEKVFLECVQDMDHENMFWYRQDPGLGLRLIYFSYDVKMKEKGDIPEGYSVSREKKERFSLILESASTNQTSMYLCASSLEDYRAPSGNTIYFGEGSWLTVV.

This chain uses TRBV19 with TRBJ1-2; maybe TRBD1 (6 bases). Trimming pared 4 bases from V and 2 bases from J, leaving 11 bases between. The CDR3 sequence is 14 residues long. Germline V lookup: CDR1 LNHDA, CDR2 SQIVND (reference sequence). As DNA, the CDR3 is TGTGCCAGTAGTAGACGGACAGCGAACTATGGCTACACCTTC. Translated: CASSRRTANYGYTF.

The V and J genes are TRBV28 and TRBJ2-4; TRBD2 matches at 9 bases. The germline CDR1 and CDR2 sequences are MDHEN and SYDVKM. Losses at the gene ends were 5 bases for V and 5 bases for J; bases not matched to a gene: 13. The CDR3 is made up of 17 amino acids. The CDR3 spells CASSPPGLRGGENIQYF. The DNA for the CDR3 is TGTGCCAGCAGTCCCCCCGGGTTGCGGGGGGGTGAAAACATTCAGTACTTC.

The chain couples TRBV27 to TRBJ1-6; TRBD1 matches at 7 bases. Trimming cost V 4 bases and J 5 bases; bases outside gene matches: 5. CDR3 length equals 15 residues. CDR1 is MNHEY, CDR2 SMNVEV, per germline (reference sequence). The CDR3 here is CASSSGQVDNSPLHF. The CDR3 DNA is TGTGCCAGCAGTTCTGGACAGGTCGATAATTCACCCCTCCACTTT.

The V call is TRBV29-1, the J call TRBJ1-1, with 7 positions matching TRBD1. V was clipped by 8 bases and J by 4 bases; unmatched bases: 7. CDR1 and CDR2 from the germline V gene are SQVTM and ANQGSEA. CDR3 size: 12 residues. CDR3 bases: TGCAGCATCAGACAGGGACGCACTGAAGCTTTCTTT. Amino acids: CSIRQGRTEAFF.

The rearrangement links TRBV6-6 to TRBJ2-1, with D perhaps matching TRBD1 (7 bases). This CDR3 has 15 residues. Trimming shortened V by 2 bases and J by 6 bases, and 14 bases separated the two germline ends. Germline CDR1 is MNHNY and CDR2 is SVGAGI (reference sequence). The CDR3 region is CASSYLGQEGNEQFF. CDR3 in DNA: TGTGCCAGCAGTTACCTCGGACAGGAGGGCAATGAGCAGTTCTTC.

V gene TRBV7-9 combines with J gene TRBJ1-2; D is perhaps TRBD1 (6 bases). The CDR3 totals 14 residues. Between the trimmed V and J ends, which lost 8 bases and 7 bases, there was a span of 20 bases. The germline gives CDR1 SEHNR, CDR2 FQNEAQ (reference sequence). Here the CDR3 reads CASSQGPTGGGYTF. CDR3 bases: TGTGCCAGCTCCCAGGGGCCAACTGGTGGTGGCTACACCTTC.

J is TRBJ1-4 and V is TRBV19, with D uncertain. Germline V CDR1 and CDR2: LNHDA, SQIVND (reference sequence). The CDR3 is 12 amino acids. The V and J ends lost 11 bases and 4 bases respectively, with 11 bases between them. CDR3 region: CACTGYNEKLFF. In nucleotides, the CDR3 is TGTGCCTGCACGGGGTATAATGAAAAACTGTTTTTT.

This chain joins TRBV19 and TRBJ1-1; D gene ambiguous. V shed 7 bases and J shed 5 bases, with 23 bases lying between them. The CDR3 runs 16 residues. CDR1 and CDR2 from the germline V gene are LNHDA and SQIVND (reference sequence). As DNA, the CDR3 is TGTGCCAGTATTTACCAACCGGGAGGGTTGGGGACTGAAGCTTTCTTT. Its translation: CASIYQPGGLGTEAFF. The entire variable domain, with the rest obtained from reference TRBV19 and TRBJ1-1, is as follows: DGGITQSPKYLFRKEGQNVTLSCEQNLNHDAMYWYRQDPGQGLRLIYYSQIVNDFQKGDIAEGYSVSREKKESFPLTVTSAQKNPTAFYLCASIYQPGGLGTEAFFGQGTRLTVV.

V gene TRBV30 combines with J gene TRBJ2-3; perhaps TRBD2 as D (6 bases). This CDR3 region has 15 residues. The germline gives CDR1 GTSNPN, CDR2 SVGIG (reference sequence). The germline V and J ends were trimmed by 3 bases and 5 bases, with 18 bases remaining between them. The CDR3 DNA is TGTGCCTGGAGAATCGACACCCGGCGGGGAGATACGCAGTATTTT. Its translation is CAWRIDTRRGDTQYF.

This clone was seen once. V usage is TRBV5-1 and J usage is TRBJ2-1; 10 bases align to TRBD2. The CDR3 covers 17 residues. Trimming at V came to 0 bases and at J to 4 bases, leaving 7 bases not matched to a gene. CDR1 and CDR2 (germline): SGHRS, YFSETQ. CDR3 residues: CASSLVIAGGNYNEQFF. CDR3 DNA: TGCGCCAGCAGCTTGGTAATAGCGGGGGGAAATTACAATGAGCAGTTCTTC.

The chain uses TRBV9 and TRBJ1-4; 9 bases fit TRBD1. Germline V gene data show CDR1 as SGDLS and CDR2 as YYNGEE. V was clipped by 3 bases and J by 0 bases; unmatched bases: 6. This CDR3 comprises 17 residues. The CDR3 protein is CASSGGQGSATNEKLFF. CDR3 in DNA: TGTGCCAGCAGCGGGGGACAGGGATCCGCAACTAATGAAAAACTGTTTTTT.

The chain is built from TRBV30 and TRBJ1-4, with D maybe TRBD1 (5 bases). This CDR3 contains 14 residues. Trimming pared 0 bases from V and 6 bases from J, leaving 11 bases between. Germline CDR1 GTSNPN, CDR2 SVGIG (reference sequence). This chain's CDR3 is CAWSVQGLDEKLFF. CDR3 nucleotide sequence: TGTGCCTGGAGTGTCCAGGGCTTAGATGAAAAACTGTTTTTT. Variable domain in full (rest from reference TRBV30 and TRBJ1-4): SQTIHQWPATLVQPVGSPLSLECTVEGTSNPNLYWYRQAAGRGLQLLFYSVGIGQISSEVPQNLSASRPQDRQFILSSKKLLLSDSGFYLCAWSVQGLDEKLFFGSGTQLSVL.